The present TCR beta chain was sequenced within a study of beta chain features in type 1 diabetes. Study in general: Cell yields, age and gender were similar between patients and healthy donors.

The investigators reverse transcribed all of the isolated RNA, so they sequenced expressed TCRB transcripts. The assay was immunoSEQ multiplex PCR, and TCRdb's table has in-frame clones only and misses some. The table lists approximately 150,000 clones, around 8.8% of them singletons. CDR3 length: 15 residues. Trimming pared 0 bases from V and 0 bases from J, leaving 8 bases between. Germline V lookup: CDR1 SGHTA, CDR2 FQGTGA. This clone has more than one count but fewer than ten. Its antigen is still unknown. Study-level points and caveats: Significant though moderate, a shortening of TCRB CDR3s appeared in all four CD4+ subsets of Type 1 diabetes patients.

The specimen sequenced was central memory CD4+ T cells from blood. This sequence was found in a young man with type 1 diabetes. This rearrangement joins TRBV7-3 to TRBJ1-2; the D is unclear. The CDR3 DNA reads TGTGCCAGCAGCTTAACGTCAGACTCTAACTATGGCTACACCTTC. It is translated as CASSLTSDSNYGYTF. Using reference TRBV7-3 and TRBJ1-2 for the parts outside the CDR3, the full variable domain is GAGVSQTPSNKVTEKGKYVELRCDPISGHTALYWYRQSLGQGPEFLIYFQGTGAADDSGLPNDRFFAVRPEGSVSTLKIQRTERGDSAVYLCASSLTSDSNYGYTFGSGTRLTVV.